What follows is one TCR beta chain and its context. Its target is not known. These data are taken from a study of cytomegalovirus exposure and HLA in healthy donors. Turning to the study itself: An early data release held tens of millions of unique TCRs from HLA-typed donors. Study-level results: Most of the TCR beta V segments (in an earlier analysis) were productive either about 87% or about 30% of the time.

V shed 6 bases and J shed 8 bases, with 13 bases lying between them. Germline V gene data show CDR1 as MNHEY and CDR2 as SVGAGI. CDR3 length: 12 amino acids. The primer mix had 60 Vbeta and 13 Jbeta primers. Produced via immunoSEQ multiplex PCR; TCRdb's table is partial and in-frame only. In the table there are over 80,000 clones, approximately 80% of which are singletons. The receptor was derived from a woman in her 40s in good health and CMV-seronegative. The chain joins TRBV6-5 to TRBJ1-2; TRBD1 might be the D (6 bases). Material: PBMCs. The CDR3 reads CASSTGRVGYTF. For the CDR3, the DNA is TGTGCCAGCAGCACAGGGCGGGTAGGCTACACCTTC.